These T cell receptor beta chains were read from a single sample in a study of glioma-infiltrating T cells after dendritic cell vaccination. Data came from immunoSEQ multiplex PCR; TCRdb stores just in-frame clones and leaves some out. The repertoire holds 100,000 to 120,000 clones, with nearly 90% as singletons. This specimen was blood, taken after dendritic cell vaccination. These receptors all stem from a human donor with glioblastoma. The CDR3 runs from the conserved cysteine through the conserved F or W. A D gene is named only where the DNA matches it firmly.

>TRBJ1-5|TRBV29-1|-
CSVARFVTAVGNQPQHF
TGCAGCGTTGCCAGGTTCGTTACTGCAGTCGGCAATCAGCCCCAGCATTTT
>TRBJ1-2|TRBV10-1|-
CASIETYGYTF
TGCGCCAGCATTGAGACATATGGCTACACCTTC
>TRBJ2-2|TRBV7-3|-
CASSSGTLYTGELFF
TGTGCCAGCAGCTCAGGGACACTTTACACCGGGGAGCTGTTTTTT
>TRBJ2-1|TRBV12-5|TRBD2
CASGAGTSGWSSYNEQFF
TGTGCTAGTGGTGCCGGGACTAGCGGATGGAGCTCCTACAATGAGCAGTTCTTC
>TRBJ1-2|TRBV11-2|TRBD1
CASSLDSGQGYGYTF
TGTGCCAGCAGCTTAGACTCCGGACAGGGCTATGGCTACACCTTC
>TRBJ2-7|TRBV10-3|-
CAISESPPRAYEQYF
TGTGCCATCAGTGAGTCGCCACCCAGGGCCTACGAGCAGTACTTC
>TRBJ2-1|TRBV6-5|TRBD1
CASRMTGERYNEQFF
TGTGCCAGCAGGATGACAGGGGAGAGGTACAATGAGCAGTTCTTC
>TRBJ2-3|TRBV10-1|TRBD2
CASSRGLAAEGQYF
TGCGCCAGCAGTAGGGGACTAGCGGCAGAGGGGCAGTATTTT
>TRBJ1-5|TRBV30|-
CAWSAGQGSNQPQHF
TGTGCCTGGAGTGCAGGGCAGGGGAGCAATCAGCCCCAGCATTTT
>TRBJ2-7|TRBV6-6|-
CASRTTGVAGSYEQYF
TGTGCCAGCAGGACCACCGGAGTAGCCGGGTCCTACGAGCAGTACTTC